This T cell receptor beta chain was sequenced for a study of monozygotic twins with inflammatory bowel disease. Study observations and caveats: Using the inverse Simpson index, IBD patients had lower TCRbeta diversity than healthy co-twins.

Blood (approximately 2.5 ml) was collected from every donor individually. Eight distinct reactions (per sample) were used to make the cDNA. TCRalpha along with TCRbeta cDNA was subjected to two nested PCRs lasting approximately 16 and 10 cycles. TCRdb re-called the 5' RACE reads and gives one entry per CDR3 protein, without DNA. Its clone listing holds fewer than 400,000 distinct CDR3 sequences. About this clonotype: Its matching antigen is unknown.

CDR3 size: 12 residues. Germline V CDR1 and CDR2: MDHEN, SYDVKM. The receptor comes from a human donor with ulcerative colitis or Crohn's disease, or a healthy co-twin of an affected twin (not recorded which). The rearrangement links TRBV28 to TRBJ2-5. Sequencing used blood. The CDR3: CASNGMYGTQYF.